This T cell receptor (beta chain) was obtained from a study of spatial heterogeneity in lung cancer. About the study: Researchers sequenced follow-up PBMC samples if they had them, and these came a median of approximately 26 months after resection. Regarding the study as a whole: At tumor resection, ubiquitous expanded TCRs were detected in blood more often than later.

Every molecule of TCR cDNA had its own unique molecular identifier. MiXCR, run by TCRdb on the 5' RACE reads, gives a single entry per CDR3 protein. The repertoire holds tens of thousands of distinct CDR3 sequences, with over 9.5% as singletons. This CDR3 contains 16 residues. V dropped 1 base and J dropped 2; count of bases not matched to a gene: 4. Germline loops: CDR1 SNHLY, CDR2 FYNNEI. Specified time point: blood at routine non-recurrence follow-up after resection. Unsorted samples of tumor, nontumor lung or frozen PBMC had their whole RNA sequenced. This clonotype was counted a few times. Its cognate antigen is unknown.

Sequenced here: PBMCs, sampled at follow-up. This TCR came from a male donor with early-stage non-small cell lung cancer. The V gene is TRBV2, the J gene TRBJ2-3, with TRBD2 identical over 9 bases. The CDR3 region has the DNA TGTGCCAGCAGTGAAGGAAAGCGGGGGGACACAGATACGCAGTATTTT. Residues: CASSEGKRGDTDTQYF. Supplemented by reference TRBV2 and TRBJ2-3, the full variable domain reads EPEVTQTPSHQVTQMGQEVILRCVPISNHLYFYWYRQILGQKVEFLVSFYNNEISEKSEIFDDQFSVERPDGSNFTLKIRSTKLEDSAMYFCASSEGKRGDTDTQYFGPGTRLTVL.